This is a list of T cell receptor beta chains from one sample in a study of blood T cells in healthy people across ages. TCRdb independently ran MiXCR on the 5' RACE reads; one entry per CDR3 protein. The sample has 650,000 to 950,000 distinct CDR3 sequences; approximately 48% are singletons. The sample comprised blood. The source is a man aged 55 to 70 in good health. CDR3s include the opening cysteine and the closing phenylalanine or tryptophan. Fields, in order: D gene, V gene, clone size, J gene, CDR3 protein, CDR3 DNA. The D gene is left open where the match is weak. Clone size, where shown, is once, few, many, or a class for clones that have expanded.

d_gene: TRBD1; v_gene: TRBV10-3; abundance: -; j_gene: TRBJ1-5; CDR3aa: CAISEPPVADRGSYSNQPQHF; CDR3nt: TGTGCCATCAGTGAGCCCCCGGTGGCGGACAGGGGGTCCTATAGCAATCAGCCCCAGCATTTT
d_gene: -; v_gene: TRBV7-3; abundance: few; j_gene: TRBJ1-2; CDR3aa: CASSSTPERTLINGYTF; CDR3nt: TGTGCCAGCAGCTCAACCCCGGAGCGGACTTTAATTAATGGCTACACCTTC
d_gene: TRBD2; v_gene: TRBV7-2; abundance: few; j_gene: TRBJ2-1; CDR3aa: CASSFSSGGGYNEQFF; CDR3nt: TGTGCCAGCAGCTTTAGTAGTGGGGGGGGATACAATGAGCAGTTCTTC
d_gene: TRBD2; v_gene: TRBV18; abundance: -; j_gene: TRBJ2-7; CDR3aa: CASSPVTGGEQYF; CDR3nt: TGTGCCAGCTCACCCGTAACGGGGGGCGAGCAGTACTTC
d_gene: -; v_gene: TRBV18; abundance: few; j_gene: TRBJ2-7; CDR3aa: CASSHLPGVYEQYF; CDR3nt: TGTGCCAGCTCGCACTTACCGGGGGTCTACGAGCAGTACTTC
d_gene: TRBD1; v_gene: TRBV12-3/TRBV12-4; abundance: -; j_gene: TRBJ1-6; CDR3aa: CASSSRGPNSPLHF; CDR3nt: TGTGCCAGCAGTTCCAGGGGGCCGAATTCACCCCTCCACTTT
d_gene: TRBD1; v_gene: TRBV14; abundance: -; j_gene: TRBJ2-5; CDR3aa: CASSDSRDRGQETQYF; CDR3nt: TGTGCCAGCAGTGATTCCCGGGACAGGGGCCAAGAGACCCAGTACTTC
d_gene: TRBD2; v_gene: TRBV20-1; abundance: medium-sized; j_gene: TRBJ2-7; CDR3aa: CSASNPSGVNEQYF; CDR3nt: TGCAGTGCTAGTAACCCTAGCGGGGTGAACGAGCAGTACTTC
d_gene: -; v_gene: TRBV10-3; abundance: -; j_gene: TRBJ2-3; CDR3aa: CAISEYEEGTQYF; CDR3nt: TGTGCCATCAGTGAGTATGAGGAGGGGACGCAGTATTTT
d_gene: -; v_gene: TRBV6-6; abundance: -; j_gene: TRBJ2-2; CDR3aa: CASSYLAGAGELFF; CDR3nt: TGTGCCAGCAGTTACCTAGCAGGAGCCGGGGAGCTGTTTTTT
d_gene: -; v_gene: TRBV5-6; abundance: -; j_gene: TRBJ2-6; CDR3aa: CASSCMGTGANVLTF; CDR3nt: TGTGCCAGCAGCTGTATGGGGACAGGGGCCAACGTCCTGACTTTC
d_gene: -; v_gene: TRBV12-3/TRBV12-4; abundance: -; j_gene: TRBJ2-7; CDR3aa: CASSFGVGHSNEQYF; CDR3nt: TGTGCCAGCAGTTTTGGGGTGGGACATAGTAATGAGCAGTACTTC
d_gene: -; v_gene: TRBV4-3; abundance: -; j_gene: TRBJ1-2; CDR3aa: CASNQAGGAFAGYTF; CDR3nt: TGCGCCAGCAACCAAGCCGGAGGGGCCTTTGCGGGCTACACCTTC
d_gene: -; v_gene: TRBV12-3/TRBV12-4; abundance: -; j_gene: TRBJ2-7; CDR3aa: CASSSGSGVRKGEQYF; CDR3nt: TGTGCCAGCAGTTCGGGTAGTGGAGTACGAAAAGGCGAGCAGTACTTC
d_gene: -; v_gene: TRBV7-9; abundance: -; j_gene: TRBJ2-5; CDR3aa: CASSWGGAQYQETQYF; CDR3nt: TGTGCCAGCAGCTGGGGCGGGGCCCAGTACCAAGAGACCCAGTACTTC
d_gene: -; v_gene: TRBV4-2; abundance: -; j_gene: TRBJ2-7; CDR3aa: CASSQGVDASYEQYF; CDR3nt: TGTGCCAGCAGCCAAGGGGTGGACGCCTCCTACGAGCAGTACTTC
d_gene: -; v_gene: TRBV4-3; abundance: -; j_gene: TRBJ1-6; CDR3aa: CASSQETRDYNSPLYF; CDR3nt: TGCGCCAGCAGCCAAGAAACCCGGGACTATAATTCTCCCCTTTACTTT
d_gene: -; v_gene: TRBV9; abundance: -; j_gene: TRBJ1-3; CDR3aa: CASSGMTGWDSGNTIYF; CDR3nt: TGTGCCAGCAGCGGGATGACAGGCTGGGACTCTGGAAACACCATATATTTT
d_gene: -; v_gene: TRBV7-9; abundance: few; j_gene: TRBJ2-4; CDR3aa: CASSPTWGKNIQYF; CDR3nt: TGTGCCAGCAGCCCGACATGGGGCAAAAACATTCAGTACTTC
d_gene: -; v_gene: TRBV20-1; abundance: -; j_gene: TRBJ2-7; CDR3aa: CSAREPSGGYEQYF; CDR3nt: TGCAGTGCTAGAGAGCCAAGCGGAGGCTACGAGCAGTACTTC
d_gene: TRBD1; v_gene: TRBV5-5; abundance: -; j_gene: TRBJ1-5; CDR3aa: CASSVRQGRSNQPQHF; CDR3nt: TGTGCCAGCAGCGTAAGACAGGGTAGGAGCAATCAGCCCCAGCATTTT
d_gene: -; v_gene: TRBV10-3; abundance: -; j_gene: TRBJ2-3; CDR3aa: CAISENRVRTDTQYF; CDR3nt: TGTGCCATCAGTGAGAACAGGGTGAGGACAGATACGCAGTATTTT
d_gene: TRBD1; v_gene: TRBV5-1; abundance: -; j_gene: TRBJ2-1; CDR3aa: CASSASQGWNEQFF; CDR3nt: TGCGCCAGCAGCGCGTCACAGGGGTGGAATGAGCAGTTCTTC
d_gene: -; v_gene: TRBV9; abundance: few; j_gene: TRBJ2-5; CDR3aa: CASSVGEQRPGGETQYF; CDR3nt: TGTGCCAGCAGCGTAGGGGAACAAAGACCAGGCGGCGAGACCCAGTACTTC
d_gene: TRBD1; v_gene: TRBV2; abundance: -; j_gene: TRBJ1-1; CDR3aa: CASTGALEAFF; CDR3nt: TGTGCCAGTACAGGGGCCCTTGAAGCTTTCTTT
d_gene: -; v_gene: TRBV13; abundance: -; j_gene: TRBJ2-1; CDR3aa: CASNLQGEQFF; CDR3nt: TGTGCCAGCAACTTACAGGGTGAGCAGTTCTTC
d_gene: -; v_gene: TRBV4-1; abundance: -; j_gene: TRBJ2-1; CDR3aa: CASSQKGNSYNEQFF; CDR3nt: TGCGCCAGCAGCCAAAAAGGGAACTCCTACAATGAGCAGTTCTTC
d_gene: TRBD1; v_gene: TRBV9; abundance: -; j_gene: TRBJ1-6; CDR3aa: CASSAGTGLRSPLHF; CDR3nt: TGTGCCAGCAGCGCAGGGACAGGGCTTCGTTCACCCCTCCACTTT
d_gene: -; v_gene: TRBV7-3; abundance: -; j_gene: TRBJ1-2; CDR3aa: CASSLSSLSDYGYTF; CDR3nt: TGTGCCAGCAGCTTGTCGTCTTTGAGCGACTATGGCTACACCTTC
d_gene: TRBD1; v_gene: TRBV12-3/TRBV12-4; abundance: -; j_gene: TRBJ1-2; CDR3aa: CASTADRGLSYGYTF; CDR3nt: TGTGCCAGCACCGCCGACAGGGGGCTTTCCTATGGCTACACCTTC
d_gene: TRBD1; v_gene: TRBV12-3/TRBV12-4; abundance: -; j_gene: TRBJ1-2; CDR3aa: CASSQTLTGDVVGYTF; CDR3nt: TGTGCCAGCAGCCAAACCTTGACAGGGGATGTGGTAGGCTACACCTTC
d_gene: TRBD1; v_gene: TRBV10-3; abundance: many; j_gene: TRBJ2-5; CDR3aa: CAIRPDRGQETQYF; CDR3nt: TGTGCCATCAGGCCCGACAGGGGCCAAGAGACCCAGTACTTC
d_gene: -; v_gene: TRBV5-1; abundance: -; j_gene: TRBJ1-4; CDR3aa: CASSLSYGTNEKLFF; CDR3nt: TGCGCCAGCAGCTTGAGTTACGGAACTAATGAAAAACTGTTTTTT
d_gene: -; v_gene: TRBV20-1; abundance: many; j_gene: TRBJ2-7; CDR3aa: CSARTDLSYEQYF; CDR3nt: TGCAGTGCTAGAACAGACTTATCCTACGAGCAGTACTTC
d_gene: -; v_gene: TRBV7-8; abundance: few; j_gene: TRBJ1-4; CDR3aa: CASSLARAGATNEKLFF; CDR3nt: TGTGCCAGCAGCTTAGCCCGGGCCGGAGCAACTAATGAAAAACTGTTTTTT
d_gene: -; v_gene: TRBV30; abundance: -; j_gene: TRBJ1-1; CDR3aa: CAWSVRGPGTEAFF; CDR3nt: TGTGCCTGGAGTGTAAGGGGTCCGGGCACTGAAGCTTTCTTT
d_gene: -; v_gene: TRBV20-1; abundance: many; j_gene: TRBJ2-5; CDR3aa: CSASTLDPQETQYF; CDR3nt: TGCAGTGCTAGTACGTTAGACCCTCAAGAGACCCAGTACTTC
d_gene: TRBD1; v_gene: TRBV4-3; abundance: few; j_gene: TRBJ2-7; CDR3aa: CASSQDRTGSSYEQYF; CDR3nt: TGCGCCAGCAGCCAAGATAGGACAGGGAGCTCCTACGAGCAGTACTTC
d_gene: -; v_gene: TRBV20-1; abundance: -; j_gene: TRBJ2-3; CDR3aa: CSASKGAEDTQYF; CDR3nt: TGCAGTGCTAGTAAAGGGGCTGAAGATACGCAGTATTTT
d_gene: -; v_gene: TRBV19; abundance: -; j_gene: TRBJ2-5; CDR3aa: CASSIDLRVSNEQYF; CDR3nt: TGTGCCAGTAGTATAGATCTTAGAGTTTCCAATGAGCAGTACTTC
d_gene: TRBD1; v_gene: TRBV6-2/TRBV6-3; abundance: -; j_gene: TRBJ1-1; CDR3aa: CASISTGTGSNTEAFF; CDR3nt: TGTGCCAGCATCTCGACCGGGACAGGGTCGAACACTGAAGCTTTCTTT
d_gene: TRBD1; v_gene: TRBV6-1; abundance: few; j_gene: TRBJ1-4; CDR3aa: CASGLFGTGFNEKLFF; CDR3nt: TGTGCCAGCGGTCTCTTCGGGACAGGGTTTAATGAAAAACTGTTTTTT